This T cell receptor (beta chain) was documented in a study of T cells in Graves' hyperthyroidism and ophthalmopathy. The table lists this clonotype with many counts. V trimming: 5 bases; J trimming: 6 bases; junction bases outside the gene matches: 7. This CDR3 region has 15 residues. RNA transcripts yielded amplified TCR beta CDR3 regions. TCR CDR3 regions were first amplified by RT-PCR with HTBI primers. One entry per CDR3 protein results from TCRdb running MiXCR on the multiplex PCR reads. The sample lists hundreds of thousands of distinct CDR3 sequences, roughly 13% seen once, with under 7% in the top ten.

The TCR originated in a woman in her thirties with Graves' hyperthyroidism that later progressed to Graves' ophthalmopathy. The sequencing sample was made of blood. The rearrangement joins TRBV12-3 or TRBV12-4 to TRBJ2-4; TRBD2 agrees at 10 bases. Written as DNA, the CDR3 is TGTGCCAGCAGTCCCTCACGACTAGCGGGAAACATTCAGTACTTC. Protein product: CASSPSRLAGNIQYF.